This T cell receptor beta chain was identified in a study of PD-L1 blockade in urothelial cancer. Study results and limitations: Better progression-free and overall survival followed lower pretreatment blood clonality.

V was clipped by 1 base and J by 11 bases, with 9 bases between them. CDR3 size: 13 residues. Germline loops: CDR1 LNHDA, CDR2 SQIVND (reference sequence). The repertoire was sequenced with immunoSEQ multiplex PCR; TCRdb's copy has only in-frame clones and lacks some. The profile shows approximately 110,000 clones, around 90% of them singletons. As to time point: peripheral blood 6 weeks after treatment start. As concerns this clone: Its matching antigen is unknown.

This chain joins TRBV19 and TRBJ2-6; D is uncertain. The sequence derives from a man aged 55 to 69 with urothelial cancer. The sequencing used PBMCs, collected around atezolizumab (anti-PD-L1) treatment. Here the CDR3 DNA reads TGTGCCAGTAGTATAGGACAAATTGACGTCCTGACTTTC. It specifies CASSIGQIDVLTF.